The table lists the clone carrying this T cell receptor beta chain with a few counts. Its antigen is not known. The sample is drawn from a study of T cell responses to AZD1222 COVID-19 vaccine. Findings and caveats of the study: At 160-218 and 743-854, vaccine-associated CD4 TCRs were dominant, and they spanned spike. Mostly white British, mostly female donors; authors suggested clonal diversity may be underestimated.

V lost 1 base and J lost 0, with 7 bases in between. This CDR3 is 14 amino acids long. Per germline, CDR1 SGHRS and CDR2 YFSETQ. Method: immunoSEQ multiplex PCR; TCRdb's copy keeps in-frame clones and lacks some. The repertoire holds some 100,000 clones, with 87% as singletons. The chain is built from TRBV5-1 and TRBJ1-1; D not resolved. Sequencing was performed on peripheral blood, taken on day 0 of AZD1222 vaccination. The sequence was obtained from an adult in good health. Here the CDR3 DNA reads TGCGCCAGCAGCTTGAACACCCTGAACACTGAAGCTTTCTTT. Its protein is CASSLNTLNTEAFF.